This record covers a single TCR beta chain. TCRdb keeps only in-frame clones here, not all; method: immunoSEQ multiplex PCR. The table lists roughly 80,000 clones, under 90% of them singletons. These data originate in a study of control samples from healthy donors and cancer patients. This CDR3 has 15 amino acids. V was clipped by 1 base and J by 3 bases; unmatched bases: 3. CDR1 LNHDA and CDR2 SQIVND come from the germline V gene (reference sequence). The chain employs TRBV19 and TRBJ2-7, with TRBD1 matching over 10 bases. Sample: blood. The sequence derives from a man over 45 in good health. The CDR3 DNA reads as TGTGCCAGTAGTATAGCCCGGGACAGGGGCTACGAGCAGTACTTC. This gives the protein CASSIARDRGYEQYF.